Reported below is one T cell receptor beta chain. Antigen: not known. The same CDR3 also results from other DNA sequences found in this sample. The source of the sample is a study of OX40 agonist ivuxolimab in advanced cancers. Turning to the study itself: Ivuxolimab, an agonistic anti-OX40 (CD134) antibody, was given to patients. Those enrolled were 70% to 85% male, with a mean age of 60 years and ages from about 20 to 85.

The CDR3 has 13 residues. Trimming shortened V by 2 bases and J by 6 bases, and 10 bases separated the two germline ends. Looked up from germline, CDR1 is KGHSH and CDR2 is LQKENI. Study findings and constraints: The mean number of expanded clones was higher in CD8+ T cells than in CD4+. Clones of CD4+ and CD8+ blood T cells grew by week 6 at doses of 0.1 to 3.0 mg/kg.

Data came from immunoSEQ multiplex PCR; TCRdb stores just in-frame clones and leaves some out. Altogether about 70,000 clones are present, about 92% being singletons, with the ten largest covering roughly 1%. Sequenced here: CD4+ or CD8+ T cells sorted from blood, sampled in a trial of the OX40 agonist ivuxolimab. The receptor was isolated from an adult with an advanced solid tumor such as melanoma, head and neck, liver or kidney cancer. The chain couples TRBV18 to TRBJ1-2, with D uncertain. The CDR3 DNA follows: TGTGCCAGCTCACCATCCGAGGGAGATGGCTACACCTTC. It codes for CASSPSEGDGYTF.